This T cell receptor (beta chain) was observed in a study of blood T cell repertoires in COVID-19. The table came from immunoSEQ multiplex PCR; TCRdb's copy has only in-frame clones and leaves some out. The profile shows 200,000 to 250,000 clones, more than 70% of them singletons. J was trimmed by 3 bases and V by 1 base; bases with no gene match: 14. The CDR3 has 18 residues. The V gene's germline CDR1 is WNHNN and CDR2 SYGVQD (reference sequence). The sequenced sample was PBMCs or T cells enriched from blood (not recorded which). The chain carries TRBV10-1 and TRBJ1-1, with TRBD1 identical over 7 bases. The sequence was collected from a woman between 50 and 59 years old who had recovered from COVID-19. The CDR3 DNA follows: TGCGCCAGCAGTGAGTTTCAGGACAGATACAGGGGAGACACTGAAGCTTTCTTT. Translation gives CASSEFQDRYRGDTEAFF.